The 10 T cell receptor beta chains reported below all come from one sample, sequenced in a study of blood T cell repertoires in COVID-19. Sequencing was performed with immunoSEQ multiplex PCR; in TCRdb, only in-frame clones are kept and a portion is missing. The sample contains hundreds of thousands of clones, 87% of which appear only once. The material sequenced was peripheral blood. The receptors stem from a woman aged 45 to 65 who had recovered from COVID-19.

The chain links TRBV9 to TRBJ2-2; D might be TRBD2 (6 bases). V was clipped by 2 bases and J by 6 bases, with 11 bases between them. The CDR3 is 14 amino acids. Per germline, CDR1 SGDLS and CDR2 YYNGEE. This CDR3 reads CASSVASVSGELFF. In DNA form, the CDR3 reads TGTGCCAGCAGCGTGGCTAGCGTCTCCGGGGAGCTGTTTTTT.

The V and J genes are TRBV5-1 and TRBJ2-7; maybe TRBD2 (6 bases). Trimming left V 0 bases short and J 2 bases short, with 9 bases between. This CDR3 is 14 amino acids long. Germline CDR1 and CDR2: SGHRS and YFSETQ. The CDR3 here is CASSLDGGTYEQYF. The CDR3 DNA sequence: TGCGCCAGCAGCTTGGATGGAGGGACCTACGAGCAGTACTTC. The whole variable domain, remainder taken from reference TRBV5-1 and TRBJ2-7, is KAGVTQTPRYLIKTRGQQVTLSCSPISGHRSVSWYQQTPGQGLQFLFEYFSETQRNKGNFPGRFSGRQFSNSRSEMNVSTLELGDSALYLCASSLDGGTYEQYFGPGTRLTVT.

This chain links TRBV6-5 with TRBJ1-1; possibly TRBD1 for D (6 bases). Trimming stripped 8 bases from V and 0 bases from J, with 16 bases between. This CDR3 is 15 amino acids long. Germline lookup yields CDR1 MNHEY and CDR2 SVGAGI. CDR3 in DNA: TGTGCCAGCGAAAGGACAGCAGCTTTGAACACTGAAGCTTTCTTT. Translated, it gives CASERTAALNTEAFF.

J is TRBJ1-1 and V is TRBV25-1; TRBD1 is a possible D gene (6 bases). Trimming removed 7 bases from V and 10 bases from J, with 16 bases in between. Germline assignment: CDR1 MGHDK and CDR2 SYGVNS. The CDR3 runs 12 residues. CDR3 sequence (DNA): TGTGCCAGCATTGGGGGGGCGAGTGCAGCTTTCTTT. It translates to CASIGGASAAFF.

The CDR3 is CASSFDALASGRAYEQYF. In DNA, the CDR3 is TGTGCCAGCAGCTTTGACGCCTTAGCTAGCGGGAGGGCCTACGAGCAGTACTTC. The chain joins TRBV7-6 to TRBJ2-7; TRBD2 matches at 12 bases. Unmatched junction bases numbered 11, after V lost 3 bases and J lost 2 bases. The V gene's germline CDR1 is SGHVS and CDR2 FNYEAQ. This CDR3 is 18 amino acids long.

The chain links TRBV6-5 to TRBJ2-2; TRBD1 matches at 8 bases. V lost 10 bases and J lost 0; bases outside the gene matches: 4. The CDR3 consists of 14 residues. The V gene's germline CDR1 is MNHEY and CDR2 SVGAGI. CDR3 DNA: TGTGCCACCCGCAGGGGGCCGAACACCGGGGAGCTGTTTTTT. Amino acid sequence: CATRRGPNTGELFF.

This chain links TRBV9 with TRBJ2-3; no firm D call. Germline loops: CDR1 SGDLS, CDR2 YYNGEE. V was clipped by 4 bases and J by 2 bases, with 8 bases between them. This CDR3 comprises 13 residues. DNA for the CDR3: TGTGCCAGCAGCCTTTTCCTCACAGATACGCAGTATTTT. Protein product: CASSLFLTDTQYF.

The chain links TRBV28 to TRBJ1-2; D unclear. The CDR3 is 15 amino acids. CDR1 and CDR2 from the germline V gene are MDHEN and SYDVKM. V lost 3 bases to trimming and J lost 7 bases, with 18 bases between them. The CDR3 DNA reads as TGTGCCAGCAGTTTCTTTGGCAGTAACTACTTTGGCTACACCTTC. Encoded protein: CASSFFGSNYFGYTF.

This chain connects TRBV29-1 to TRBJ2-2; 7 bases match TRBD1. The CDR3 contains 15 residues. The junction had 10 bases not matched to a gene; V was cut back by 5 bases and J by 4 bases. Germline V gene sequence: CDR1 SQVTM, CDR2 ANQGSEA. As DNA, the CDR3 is TGCAGCGTTCAACTCTTGACAGGGAGCACCGGGGAGCTGTTTTTT. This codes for CSVQLLTGSTGELFF.

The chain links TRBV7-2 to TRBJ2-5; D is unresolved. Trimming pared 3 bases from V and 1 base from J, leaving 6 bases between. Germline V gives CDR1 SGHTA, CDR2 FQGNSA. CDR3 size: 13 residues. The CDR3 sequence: CASSFQAQETQYF. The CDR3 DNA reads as TGTGCCAGCAGCTTCCAGGCCCAAGAGACCCAGTACTTC.